Described below is a single TCR beta chain sequence and its context. The data were obtained in a study of T-cell reconstitution after alpha-beta-depleted transplantation in children. TCRbeta library construction was performed incorporating unique molecular identifiers. Each CDR3 protein gets one entry after TCRdb re-called the PCR reads with MiXCR. The sample shows over 550,000 distinct CDR3 sequences, over 9.5% of them seen only once. This CDR3 has 15 residues. Trimming removed 3 bases at V and 0 bases at J, with 12 bases between. The V gene's germline CDR1 is SNHLY and CDR2 FYNNEI. This clonotype was sampled from a human donor who donated a stem cell graft to a child with acute myeloid leukemia. Specimen: PBMCs from the stem cell graft donor, collected from the stem cell graft. This chain links TRBV2 with TRBJ2-7; no firm D call. The CDR3 here is CASSDLGGNSYEQYF. The CDR3 region has the DNA TGTGCCAGCAGTGACTTGGGCGGTAACTCCTACGAGCAGTACTTC.